These 4 T cell receptor beta chains were all obtained from the same sample, sequenced in a study of blood T cell repertoires in COVID-19. Repertoires were generated with immunoSEQ multiplex PCR, while TCRdb's copy carries only in-frame clones and drops some. The profile shows around 300,000 clones, roughly 87% of them singletons. The specimen sequenced was peripheral blood. These receptors were collected from a man younger than 30 with active or convalescent COVID-19.

The chain couples TRBV6-5 to TRBJ2-7; D is possibly TRBD2 (5 bases). This CDR3 spans 14 amino acids. Deletions cut 2 bases from V and 3 bases from J, with 11 bases between. The germline V gene encodes CDR1 MNHEY and CDR2 SVGAGI. CDR3 protein: CASSYRERDYEQYF. The CDR3 nucleotides are TGTGCCAGCAGTTACAGGGAACGGGACTACGAGCAGTACTTC.

This clone occurred a few times. The chain employs TRBV7-8 and TRBJ1-1; D is possibly TRBD1 (5 bases). This CDR3 has 13 residues. V was shortened by 4 bases and J by 1 base, with 7 bases between the two germline ends. CDR1 and CDR2 (germline): SGHVS, FQNEAQ. The CDR3 here is CASSYGQNTEAFF. The CDR3 DNA reads TGTGCCAGCAGCTACGGACAGAACACTGAAGCTTTCTTT. The variable domain in full, with the rest retrieved from reference TRBV7-8 and TRBJ1-1, is GAGVSQSPRYKVAKRGQDVALRCDPISGHVSLFWYQQALGQGPEFLTYFQNEAQLDKSGLPSDRFFAERPEGSVSTLKIQRTQQEDSAVYLCASSYGQNTEAFFGQGTRLTVV.

The chain combines TRBV21-1 with TRBJ2-7; the table's D call, TRBD2, has no DNA check behind it. TRBV21-1 is listed as a pseudogene. CDR3 size: 15 residues. CDR3 sequence (DNA): TGTGCCAGCAGCAAACCCCCCCTAACCTCCTACGAGCAGTACTTC. Translating it yields CASSKPPLTSYEQYF.

The gene calls are TRBV7-9 and TRBJ2-2, with 9 bases lining up with TRBD1. Trimming took 6 bases from V and 6 from J; bases not matched to a gene: 11. Germline lookup yields CDR1 SEHNR and CDR2 FQNEAQ (reference sequence). This CDR3 is built from 16 residues. Written as DNA, the CDR3 is TGTGCCAGCAGTTATCCCGGGACAGGGTATCCCGGGGAGCTGTTTTTT. Protein: CASSYPGTGYPGELFF.